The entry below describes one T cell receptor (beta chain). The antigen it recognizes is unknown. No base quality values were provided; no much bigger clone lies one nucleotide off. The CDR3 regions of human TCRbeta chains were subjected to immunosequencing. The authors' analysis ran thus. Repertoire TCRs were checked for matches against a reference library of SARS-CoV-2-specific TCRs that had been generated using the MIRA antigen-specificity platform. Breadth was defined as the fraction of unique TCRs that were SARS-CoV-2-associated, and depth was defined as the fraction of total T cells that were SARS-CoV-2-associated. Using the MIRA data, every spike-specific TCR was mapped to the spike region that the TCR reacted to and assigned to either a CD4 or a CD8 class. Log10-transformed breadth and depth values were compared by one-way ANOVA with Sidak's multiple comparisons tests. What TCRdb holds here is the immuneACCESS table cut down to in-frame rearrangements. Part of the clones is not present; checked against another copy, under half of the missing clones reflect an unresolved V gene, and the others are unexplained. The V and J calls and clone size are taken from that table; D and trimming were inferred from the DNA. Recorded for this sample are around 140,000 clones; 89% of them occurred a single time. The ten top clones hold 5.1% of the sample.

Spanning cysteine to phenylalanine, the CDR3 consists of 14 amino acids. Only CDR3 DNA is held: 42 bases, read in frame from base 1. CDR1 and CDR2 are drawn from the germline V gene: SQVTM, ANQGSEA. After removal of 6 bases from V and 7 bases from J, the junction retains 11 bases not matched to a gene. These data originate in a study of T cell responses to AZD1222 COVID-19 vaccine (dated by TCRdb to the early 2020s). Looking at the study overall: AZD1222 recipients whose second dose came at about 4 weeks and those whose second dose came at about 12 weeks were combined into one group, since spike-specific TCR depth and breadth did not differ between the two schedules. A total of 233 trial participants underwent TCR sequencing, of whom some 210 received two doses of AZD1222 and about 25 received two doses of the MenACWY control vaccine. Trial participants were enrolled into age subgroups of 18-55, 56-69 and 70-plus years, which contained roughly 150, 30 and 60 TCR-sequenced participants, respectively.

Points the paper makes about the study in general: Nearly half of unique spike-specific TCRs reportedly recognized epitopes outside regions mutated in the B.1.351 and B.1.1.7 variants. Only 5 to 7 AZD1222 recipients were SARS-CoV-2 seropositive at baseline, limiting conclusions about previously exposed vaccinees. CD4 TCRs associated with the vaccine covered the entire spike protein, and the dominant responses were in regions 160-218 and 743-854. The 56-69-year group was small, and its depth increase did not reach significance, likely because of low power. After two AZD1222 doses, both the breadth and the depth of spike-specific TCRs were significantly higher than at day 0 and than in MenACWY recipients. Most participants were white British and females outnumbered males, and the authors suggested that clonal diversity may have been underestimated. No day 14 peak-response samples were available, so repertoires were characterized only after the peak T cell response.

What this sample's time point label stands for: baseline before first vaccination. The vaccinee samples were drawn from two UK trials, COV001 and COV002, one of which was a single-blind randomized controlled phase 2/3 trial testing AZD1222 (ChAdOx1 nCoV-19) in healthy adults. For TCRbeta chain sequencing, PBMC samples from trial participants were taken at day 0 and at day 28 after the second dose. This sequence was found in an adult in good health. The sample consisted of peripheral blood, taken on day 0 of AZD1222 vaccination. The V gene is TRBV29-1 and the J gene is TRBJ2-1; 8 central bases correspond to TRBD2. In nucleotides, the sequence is TGCAGCGTGGGGGGACTAGGGGCCCTAAATGAGCAGTTCTTC. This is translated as CSVGGLGALNEQFF.